This T cell receptor (beta chain) was captured in a study of CD8 T cells in Susac syndrome. Notes on the study in general: By the study's own acknowledgment, its TCR sequencing and HLA analysis included relatively few individuals.

0.5 to 1 ug RNA was reverse transcribed with random hexamers. Amplification of the TCR beta CDR3 was carried out by immunoSEQ multiplex PCR, which spanned a total of 54 Vbeta and 13 Jbeta segments. TCRdb fed the immunoSEQ multiplex PCR reads into MiXCR, producing one record per CDR3 protein. The sample carries 150,000 to 200,000 distinct CDR3 sequences, roughly 95% recorded once. Healthy donors served as age- and sex-matched controls. In contrast to the negatively isolated CD8+ and CD4+ T cells, TEMRA cells were FACS-enriched. Comment on this clonotype: Its specificity is unknown.

Source material: CD4+ T cells from PBMCs. The clonotype was recovered from a human donor in good health.

The CDR3 loop is CASSARPSGGQETQYF. CDR3 in DNA: TGCGCCAGCAGCGCAAGGCCTAGCGGGGGCCAAGAGACCCAGTACTTC. J is TRBJ2-5 and V is TRBV5-1, with TRBD2 identical over 10 bases. The J segment lost 1 base and the V segment lost 4 bases, leaving 7 bases of the junction unmatched. This CDR3 contains 16 residues. CDR1 and CDR2 from the germline V gene are SGHRS and YFSETQ.